The rows below give T cell receptor beta chains drawn from one sample of a study of T cell responses to AZD1222 COVID-19 vaccine. Sequencing used immunoSEQ multiplex PCR; TCRdb keeps in-frame clones, though not all of them. This table holds 130,000 or so clones, 65% to 90% found once. Sequencing used peripheral blood, obtained 28 days after the second dose of the MenACWY control vaccine. Receptor source: an adult who received the MenACWY meningococcal vaccine as a control. The CDR3 runs from the conserved cysteine through the conserved F or W. A D gene is named only where the DNA matches it firmly. Rows may omit the clone size; those that give it use once, few, many or a size class.

d_gene: TRBD1; abundance: .; j_gene: TRBJ1-2; v_gene: TRBV6-4; CDR3nt: TGTGCCAGCAGTAGAGGACAGGGAAACTATGGCTACACCTTC; CDR3aa: CASSRGQGNYGYTF
d_gene: .; abundance: .; j_gene: TRBJ2-5; v_gene: TRBV3-1/TRBV3-2; CDR3nt: TGTGCCAGCAGCCAAGATCATACAGCCCTGTACCAAGAGACCCAGTACTTC; CDR3aa: CASSQDHTALYQETQYF
d_gene: .; abundance: .; j_gene: TRBJ1-3; v_gene: TRBV27; CDR3nt: TGTGCCAGCAGTTTAAGAGGCGGAAACACCATATATTTT; CDR3aa: CASSLRGGNTIYF
d_gene: .; abundance: few; j_gene: TRBJ2-2; v_gene: TRBV21-1; CDR3nt: TGTGCCAGCAGCAAACCCATCGGAACCGGGGAGCTGTTTTTT; CDR3aa: CASSKPIGTGELFF
d_gene: .; abundance: .; j_gene: TRBJ2-7; v_gene: TRBV7-8; CDR3nt: TGTGCCAGCAGCTTAGATCGTGCAGCACTCAGCGAGCAGTACTTC; CDR3aa: CASSLDRAALSEQYF
d_gene: .; abundance: .; j_gene: TRBJ2-2; v_gene: TRBV11-3; CDR3nt: TGTGCCAGCAGCTTATTGGGGTCCGGGTTGAACACCGGGGAGCTGTTTTTT; CDR3aa: CASSLLGSGLNTGELFF
d_gene: TRBD2; abundance: .; j_gene: TRBJ2-3; v_gene: TRBV15; CDR3nt: TGTGCCACCAGCAGCTTGGGAGGGTACACAGATACGCAGTATTTT; CDR3aa: CATSSLGGYTDTQYF
d_gene: .; abundance: .; j_gene: TRBJ2-7; v_gene: TRBV5-1; CDR3nt: TGCGCCAGCAAACGGGAAGACCTCTACGAGCAGTACTTC; CDR3aa: CASKREDLYEQYF
d_gene: TRBD2; abundance: .; j_gene: TRBJ2-1; v_gene: TRBV6-1; CDR3nt: TGTGCCAGCAGTGATTTCGGCCTAGCGGGATTAGTTGAGCAGTTCTTC; CDR3aa: CASSDFGLAGLVEQFF
d_gene: .; abundance: .; j_gene: TRBJ1-1; v_gene: TRBV7-9; CDR3nt: TGTGCCAGCAGTCCTAGGACAAACTTGAACACTGAAGCTTTCTTT; CDR3aa: CASSPRTNLNTEAFF
d_gene: .; abundance: .; j_gene: TRBJ1-1; v_gene: TRBV19; CDR3nt: TGTGCCAGTAGTATGGGGGGCACTGAAGCTTTCTTT; CDR3aa: CASSMGGTEAFF
d_gene: .; abundance: few; j_gene: TRBJ2-2; v_gene: TRBV7-3; CDR3nt: TGTGCCAGCAGCTTAAATCCAGGGGTCGGCACCGGGGAGCTGTTTTTT; CDR3aa: CASSLNPGVGTGELFF
d_gene: .; abundance: .; j_gene: TRBJ1-5; v_gene: TRBV6-5; CDR3nt: TGTGCCAGCAGACCCTTGGGCAATCAGCCCCAGCATTTT; CDR3aa: CASRPLGNQPQHF
d_gene: .; abundance: .; j_gene: TRBJ1-5; v_gene: TRBV5-4; CDR3nt: TGTGCCAGCAGCTTGGCGGGGGGCGATCAGCCCCAGCATTTT; CDR3aa: CASSLAGGDQPQHF
d_gene: .; abundance: .; j_gene: TRBJ2-1; v_gene: TRBV5-4; CDR3nt: TGTGCCAGCAGCTTGGCCGCAGGGGTAAGGGACAATGAGCAGTTCTTC; CDR3aa: CASSLAAGVRDNEQFF
d_gene: .; abundance: .; j_gene: TRBJ1-3; v_gene: TRBV11-2; CDR3nt: TGTGCCAGCAGCCTCGGTGAGGCTTACACCATATATTTT; CDR3aa: CASSLGEAYTIYF
d_gene: .; abundance: .; j_gene: TRBJ1-2; v_gene: TRBV24-1; CDR3nt: TGTGCCACCAGTGACCGGGGAGGCAGCCGACCCTATGGCTACACCTTC; CDR3aa: CATSDRGGSRPYGYTF
d_gene: .; abundance: .; j_gene: TRBJ2-7; v_gene: TRBV5-6; CDR3nt: TGTGCCAGCAGCTTGCGCAGGGTCGGCGAGCAGTACTTC; CDR3aa: CASSLRRVGEQYF
d_gene: .; abundance: .; j_gene: TRBJ2-3; v_gene: TRBV14; CDR3nt: TGTGCCAGCAGCCACTTCTTGGCAGATACGCAGTATTTT; CDR3aa: CASSHFLADTQYF
d_gene: .; abundance: .; j_gene: TRBJ2-1; v_gene: TRBV18; CDR3nt: TGTGCCAGCTCACCAGGCTATGAGCAGTTCTTC; CDR3aa: CASSPGYEQFF
d_gene: TRBD1; abundance: .; j_gene: TRBJ1-5; v_gene: TRBV28; CDR3nt: TGTGCCAGCAGTTCGACAGGGTTTCAGCCCCAGCATTTT; CDR3aa: CASSSTGFQPQHF
d_gene: TRBD2; abundance: .; j_gene: TRBJ2-2; v_gene: TRBV24-1; CDR3nt: TGTGCCACCAACGCGGGGGTGAACACCGGGGAGCTGTTTTTT; CDR3aa: CATNAGVNTGELFF
d_gene: .; abundance: .; j_gene: TRBJ1-2; v_gene: TRBV27; CDR3nt: TGTGCCAGCAGTTTATTAGGAAGGGGGACACCCGATGGGGGCTACACCTTC; CDR3aa: CASSLLGRGTPDGGYTF
d_gene: TRBD1; abundance: .; j_gene: TRBJ1-3; v_gene: TRBV6-2/TRBV6-3; CDR3nt: TGTGCCAGCAGCGGACAGGCACCCTTCTTTTCTGGAAACACCATATATTTT; CDR3aa: CASSGQAPFFSGNTIYF
d_gene: .; abundance: .; j_gene: TRBJ2-1; v_gene: TRBV2; CDR3nt: TGTGCCAGCAGAGACGGAAACAATGAGCAGTTCTTC; CDR3aa: CASRDGNNEQFF
d_gene: .; abundance: .; j_gene: TRBJ1-3; v_gene: TRBV6-5; CDR3nt: TGTGCCAGCGGTTCGGACCCGGACGGAAACACCATATATTTT; CDR3aa: CASGSDPDGNTIYF